Listed below are T cell receptor beta chains from one sample, sequenced in a study of OX40 agonist ivuxolimab in advanced cancers. Sequenced by immunoSEQ multiplex PCR; TCRdb stores in-frame clones only, minus some. The repertoire holds fewer than 80,000 clones, with roughly 85% as singletons. The starting material was CD4+ or CD8+ T cells sorted from blood, obtained in a trial of the OX40 agonist ivuxolimab. Receptors originate from an adult with an advanced solid tumor such as melanoma, head and neck, liver or kidney cancer. The CDR3 runs from the conserved cysteine through the conserved F or W. D genes are given only for firm matches. Some rows mark clone size as missing; the rest say once, few, many or name a class of expanded clone.

D: .
size: .
J: TRBJ1-2
V: TRBV4-1
DNA: TGCGCCAGCAGCCAAGATATTAGGGGCGCGGGCTATGGCTACACCTTC
CDR3: CASSQDIRGAGYGYTF

D: .
size: few
J: TRBJ1-3
V: TRBV11-2
DNA: TGTGCCAGCAGCCCCCCCGGGTACACTGGAAACACCATATATTTT
CDR3: CASSPPGYTGNTIYF

D: .
size: .
J: TRBJ2-7
V: TRBV7-9
DNA: TGTGCCAGTTCCCCATCGGACAGCTCCTACGAGCAGTACTTC
CDR3: CASSPSDSSYEQYF

D: TRBD1
size: .
J: TRBJ2-5
V: TRBV5-1
DNA: TGCGCCAGCAGCTTGGACGGGACAGCTCAAGAGACCCAGTACTTC
CDR3: CASSLDGTAQETQYF

D: .
size: few
J: TRBJ1-1
V: TRBV7-3
DNA: TGTGCCAGCAGCTTAGCGCAGAACACTGAAGCTTTCTTT
CDR3: CASSLAQNTEAFF

D: .
size: .
J: TRBJ2-6
V: TRBV6-1
DNA: TGTGCCAGCAGTGAGGCACCCTCGGGGACTGGGGCCAACGTCCTGACTTTC
CDR3: CASSEAPSGTGANVLTF

D: TRBD1
size: few
J: TRBJ2-3
V: TRBV10-2
DNA: TGCGCCAGCAACACAGGGGGCAGTGAAGATACGCAGTATTTT
CDR3: CASNTGGSEDTQYF

D: TRBD2
size: .
J: TRBJ2-1
V: TRBV11-2
DNA: TGTGCCAGCAGCGAGACTAGCGGGGGGGTTGAGCAGTTCTTC
CDR3: CASSETSGGVEQFF

D: .
size: .
J: TRBJ2-7
V: TRBV19
DNA: TGTGCCAGTAGTATTGTGGGGTCACCCTACGAGCAGTACTTC
CDR3: CASSIVGSPYEQYF

D: TRBD1
size: .
J: TRBJ1-1
V: TRBV6-5
DNA: TGTGCCAGCAGTCCGGCGGACAGGATATGGACTGAAGCTTTCTTT
CDR3: CASSPADRIWTEAFF

D: .
size: .
J: TRBJ2-7
V: TRBV23-1
DNA: TGCGCCAGCAGTCAAGGAAGGTCCGCGGGTATCTACGAGCAGTACTTC
CDR3: CASSQGRSAGIYEQYF

D: .
size: .
J: TRBJ1-1
V: TRBV29-1
DNA: TGCAGCGTTGAATCGGGTGGGTCTGAAGCTTTCTTT
CDR3: CSVESGGSEAFF

D: .
size: .
J: TRBJ1-5
V: TRBV7-2
DNA: TGTGCCAGCAGACTAGGGACCGGAGGCAATCAGCCCCAGCATTTT
CDR3: CASRLGTGGNQPQHF

D: TRBD2
size: .
J: TRBJ2-5
V: TRBV7-9
DNA: TGTGCCAGCAGCTCTAGCGGGGGGGGACAAGAGACCCAGTACTTC
CDR3: CASSSSGGGQETQYF

D: .
size: .
J: TRBJ2-7
V: TRBV7-2
DNA: TGTGCCAGCAGCCCGCAGAGGACCGAGCAGTACTTC
CDR3: CASSPQRTEQYF

D: .
size: .
J: TRBJ2-3
V: TRBV19
DNA: TGTGCCACCTCCGGGCGGGTCTCCACAGATACGCAGTATTTT
CDR3: CATSGRVSTDTQYF

D: .
size: .
J: TRBJ2-7
V: TRBV5-1
DNA: TGCGCCAGCAGCTTGGAGGCAGGGAGGGAGCAGTACTTC
CDR3: CASSLEAGREQYF

D: .
size: .
J: TRBJ2-1
V: TRBV6-1
DNA: TGTGCCAGCAGTGACGGCCCATTGGACACACTTCGTCAGTTCTTC
CDR3: CASSDGPLDTLRQFF

D: TRBD1
size: .
J: TRBJ1-2
V: TRBV4-3
DNA: TGCGCCAGCAGCCAAGAGGGGCAGGGGGCTGGTGGCTACACCTTC
CDR3: CASSQEGQGAGGYTF

D: TRBD2
size: .
J: TRBJ2-1
V: TRBV14
DNA: TGTGCCAGCAGCCGAAGGACTGGACTAGCGGGGGGGCCGGGATACAATGAGCAGTTCTTC
CDR3: CASSRRTGLAGGPGYNEQFF

D: .
size: .
J: TRBJ2-7
V: TRBV6-5
DNA: TGTGCCAGCCGGGTCGGGAGCGACGAGCAGTACTTC
CDR3: CASRVGSDEQYF

D: TRBD2
size: .
J: TRBJ2-3
V: TRBV7-2
DNA: TGTGCCAGCAGCTTAGTAGGACTAGCGGGGGGGCCAACAGATACGCAGTATTTT
CDR3: CASSLVGLAGGPTDTQYF

D: .
size: .
J: TRBJ2-7
V: TRBV29-1
DNA: TGCAGCGTTGAAGCGGGCGCAGGGAACGAGCAGTACTTC
CDR3: CSVEAGAGNEQYF

D: .
size: .
J: TRBJ1-4
V: TRBV19
DNA: TGTGCCAGTAGTAAGGGCCGAGGACGGGATAATGAAAAACTGTTTTTT
CDR3: CASSKGRGRDNEKLFF

D: TRBD1
size: .
J: TRBJ1-4
V: TRBV27
DNA: TGTGCCAGCAGTGCCGGGACAGGAGGTGAAAAACTGTTTTTT
CDR3: CASSAGTGGEKLFF

D: TRBD1
size: .
J: TRBJ1-3
V: TRBV6-1
DNA: TGTGCCAGCAGTGAAGCGGGACAGGCCTCCGGAAACACCATATATTTT
CDR3: CASSEAGQASGNTIYF

D: TRBD1
size: once
J: TRBJ1-1
V: TRBV10-3
DNA: TGTGCCAGCAGTCCAGGGGGAGTGAACACTGAAGCTTTCTTT
CDR3: CASSPGGVNTEAFF

D: .
size: .
J: TRBJ2-2
V: TRBV19
DNA: TGTGCCAGTAGTATAGGATTTGGATGGGAGCTGTTTTTT
CDR3: CASSIGFGWELFF

D: .
size: .
J: TRBJ2-5
V: TRBV2
DNA: TGTGCCAGCAACCGAGATGGGGAGACCCAGTACTTC
CDR3: CASNRDGETQYF

D: .
size: .
J: TRBJ1-1
V: TRBV7-2
DNA: TGTGCCAGCAGCTTAGCCGCGATGAACACTGAAGCTTTCTTT
CDR3: CASSLAAMNTEAFF

D: TRBD1
size: .
J: TRBJ1-4
V: TRBV6-6
DNA: TGTGCCAGCAGTGACAGGGTGATGGAGGAAAAACTGTTTTTT
CDR3: CASSDRVMEEKLFF

D: TRBD1
size: .
J: TRBJ1-6
V: TRBV23-1
DNA: TGCGCCAGCAGTCAATCGGGACAGGGTTTGTCACCCCTCCACTTT
CDR3: CASSQSGQGLSPLHF

D: .
size: .
J: TRBJ1-4
V: TRBV29-1
DNA: TGCAGCGGCTTAAGGGGGGCGATTAGGTTTTTT
CDR3: CSGLRGAIRFF

D: TRBD2
size: .
J: TRBJ2-3
V: TRBV4-1
DNA: TGCGCCAGCAGCCTAAGCGGGAGCCCGGCAGATACGCAGTATTTT
CDR3: CASSLSGSPADTQYF

D: .
size: few
J: TRBJ1-6
V: TRBV7-9
DNA: TGTGCCAGCAGCTCCTCAGGTCCGCTAGGATTATCATATAATTCACCCCTCCACTTT
CDR3: CASSSSGPLGLSYNSPLHF

D: .
size: once
J: TRBJ2-7
V: TRBV7-9
DNA: TGTGCCAGCAACCCCGTTGGTTCCGGGGAGGCCTACGAGCAGTACTTC
CDR3: CASNPVGSGEAYEQYF

D: .
size: .
J: TRBJ2-1
V: TRBV4-3
DNA: TGCGCCAGCAGCCAAGATAGGGGGGCTGAGCAGTTCTTC
CDR3: CASSQDRGAEQFF

D: TRBD2
size: once
J: TRBJ2-1
V: TRBV10-3
DNA: TGTGCCATCACTGGAGCGGGACTAGCGGGGGGGCCGGGTGAGCAGTTCTTC
CDR3: CAITGAGLAGGPGEQFF

D: TRBD1
size: .
J: TRBJ2-7
V: TRBV19
DNA: TGTGCCTCCGCTATCGGGACAGACTACGAGCAGTACTTC
CDR3: CASAIGTDYEQYF

D: .
size: .
J: TRBJ2-7
V: TRBV2
DNA: TGTGCCAGCACCCTAGTGCGTGTGGGTAGCGAGCAGTACTTC
CDR3: CASTLVRVGSEQYF

D: TRBD2
size: .
J: TRBJ2-3
V: TRBV4-3
DNA: TGCGCCAGCAGCCAAGAAGGACTAGCGGACACAGATACGCAGTATTTT
CDR3: CASSQEGLADTDTQYF

D: .
size: .
J: TRBJ1-2
V: TRBV21-1
DNA: TGTGCCAGCAGCAAAGTGGACAGGGTTTGTGGCTACACCTTC
CDR3: CASSKVDRVCGYTF

D: TRBD1
size: .
J: TRBJ1-1
V: TRBV11-2
DNA: TGTGCCAGCAGCTTAGCGACAGGGTACCTGAACACTGAAGCTTTCTTT
CDR3: CASSLATGYLNTEAFF

D: .
size: .
J: TRBJ1-2
V: TRBV6-4
DNA: TGTGCCAGCAGTTACTCTTGGAACTATGGCTACACCTTC
CDR3: CASSYSWNYGYTF

D: .
size: .
J: TRBJ1-2
V: TRBV7-9
DNA: TGTGCCAGCAGCTTAGGACAGAACTATGGCTACACCTTC
CDR3: CASSLGQNYGYTF

D: .
size: .
J: TRBJ2-7
V: TRBV5-1
DNA: TGCGCCAGCAGCTTGGGACGGGGCAGGGGGGGCGAGCAGTACTTC
CDR3: CASSLGRGRGGEQYF

D: .
size: .
J: TRBJ2-3
V: TRBV7-2
DNA: TGTGCCAGCAGCTTAGAATCTGGCGTCCGGATCACAGATACGCAGTATTTT
CDR3: CASSLESGVRITDTQYF

D: TRBD2
size: .
J: TRBJ2-1
V: TRBV10-2
DNA: TGCGCCAGCAGGGTAGCGGGGGACTACAATGAGCAGTTCTTC
CDR3: CASRVAGDYNEQFF

D: .
size: .
J: TRBJ1-2
V: TRBV4-2
DNA: TGTGCCAGCAGCCAAAGCCCAGGGGAGAACTATGGCTACACCTTC
CDR3: CASSQSPGENYGYTF

D: .
size: .
J: TRBJ2-1
V: TRBV18
DNA: TGTGCCAGCTCGGTTTCTCCCGAGCAGTTCTTC
CDR3: CASSVSPEQFF

D: .
size: .
J: TRBJ2-7
V: TRBV7-2
DNA: TGTGCCAGCAGCTTAGCGGGGAGCTCCTACGAGCAGTACTTC
CDR3: CASSLAGSSYEQYF

D: TRBD2
size: .
J: TRBJ2-3
V: TRBV5-1
DNA: TGCGCCAGCAGCGTGGCAGGCGGGAGAGGCACAGATACGCAGTATTTT
CDR3: CASSVAGGRGTDTQYF

D: TRBD2
size: .
J: TRBJ2-1
V: TRBV19
DNA: TGTGCCAGCGGACTAGCGGGACTCAATGAGCAGTTCTTC
CDR3: CASGLAGLNEQFF

D: .
size: .
J: TRBJ2-1
V: TRBV4-2
DNA: TGTGCCAGCAGCCAAGAGTGGGTTGGCAATGAGCAGTTCTTC
CDR3: CASSQEWVGNEQFF

D: TRBD1
size: few
J: TRBJ1-2
V: TRBV4-1
DNA: TGCGCCAGCAGCCAACACTGGACAGGTGGCTACACCTTC
CDR3: CASSQHWTGGYTF

D: TRBD2
size: once
J: TRBJ2-1
V: TRBV18
DNA: TGTGCCAGCTCACCTCGACTAGCAGACAATGAGCAGTTCTTC
CDR3: CASSPRLADNEQFF

D: TRBD1
size: .
J: TRBJ1-4
V: TRBV27
DNA: TGTGCCAGCAGGTTGGCGGGACAGGGAGAAAAACTGTTTTTT
CDR3: CASRLAGQGEKLFF

D: TRBD1
size: .
J: TRBJ2-1
V: TRBV7-9
DNA: TGTGCCAGCAGCCCTATACAGGGACAGCTTAGCTACAATGAGCAGTTCTTC
CDR3: CASSPIQGQLSYNEQFF

D: TRBD1
size: .
J: TRBJ2-2
V: TRBV11-1
DNA: TGTGCCAGCAGCGCCGACAGGGGGTTTAACACCGGGGAGCTGTTTTTT
CDR3: CASSADRGFNTGELFF